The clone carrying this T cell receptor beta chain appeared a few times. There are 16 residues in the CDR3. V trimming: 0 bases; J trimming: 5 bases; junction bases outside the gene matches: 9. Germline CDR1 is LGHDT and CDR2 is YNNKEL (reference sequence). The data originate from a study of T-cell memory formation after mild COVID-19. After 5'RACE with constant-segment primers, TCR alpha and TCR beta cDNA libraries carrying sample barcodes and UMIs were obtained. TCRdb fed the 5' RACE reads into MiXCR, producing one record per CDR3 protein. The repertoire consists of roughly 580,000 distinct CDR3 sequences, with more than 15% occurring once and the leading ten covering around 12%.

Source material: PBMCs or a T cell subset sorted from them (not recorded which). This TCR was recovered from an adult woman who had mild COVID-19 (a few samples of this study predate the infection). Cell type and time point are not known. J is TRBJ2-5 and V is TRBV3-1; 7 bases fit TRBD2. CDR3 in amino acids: CASSQDASRGRETQYF. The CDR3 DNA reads TGTGCCAGCAGCCAAGACGCTTCGCGGGGGAGGGAGACCCAGTACTTC.